Following are 28 T cell receptor beta chains from one sample sequenced in a study of CD4 T cells in relation to SARS-CoV-2 and coronaviruses. The data were produced by immunoSEQ multiplex PCR, yet TCRdb's version contains in-frame clones alone and is incomplete. Of more than 25,000 clones in the sample, 75% are singletons; the top ten hold under 15%. CD4+ T cells from unexposed donors were obtained before the COVID-19 pandemic (2011-2018). After nine to ten days of culture, CD4+ T cells were isolated. For these TCRs, the target antigens are not known. The material sequenced was CD4+ T cells from PBMCs, cultured in vitro. The receptors shown here come from a human donor in good health.

The V gene is TRBV24-1, the J gene TRBJ2-1, with 9 bases aligning to TRBD2. The J segment lost 5 bases and the V segment lost 4 bases, leaving 5 bases of the junction unmatched. Germline V gene lookup returns CDR1 KGHDR and CDR2 SFDVKD. This CDR3 spans 15 amino acids. CDR3 bases: TGTGCCACCAGTGAGGGACTAGCAACCCACAATGAGCAGTTCTTC. Its translation is CATSEGLATHNEQFF.

The rearrangement joins TRBV5-4 to TRBJ2-1, with D perhaps TRBD2 (6 bases). The germline V gene has CDR1 SGHNT and CDR2 YYREEE (reference sequence). This CDR3 has 15 residues. V lost 0 bases and J lost 6, with 13 bases in between. This CDR3 reads CASSLDLAGPNEQFF. CDR3 bases: TGTGCCAGCAGCTTGGATCTGGCGGGGCCCAATGAGCAGTTCTTC.

This chain uses TRBV5-1 with TRBJ2-7; 12 bases are shared with TRBD2. Germline loops: CDR1 SGHRS, CDR2 YFSETQ. This CDR3 contains 16 residues. Unmatched junction bases numbered 7, after V lost 4 bases and J lost 2 bases. The CDR3 region has the DNA TGCGCCAGCAGCCCCGCTCTAGCGGGAGGGGCCTACGAGCAGTACTTC. Amino acids: CASSPALAGGAYEQYF.

This chain links TRBV6-5 with TRBJ1-5; maybe TRBD1 (6 bases). The V gene's germline CDR1 is MNHEY and CDR2 SVGAGI. V was trimmed by 6 bases and J by 0 bases, leaving 9 bases between them. The CDR3 is 14 residues long. The CDR3 protein is CASSQGNSNQPQHF. The CDR3 DNA reads as TGTGCCAGCAGCCAGGGGAATAGCAATCAGCCCCAGCATTTT.

The CDR3 nucleotides are TGTGCCACCAGGGACATCTGGGCCGGGGAGCTGTTTTTT. Translation: CATRDIWAGELFF. The gene calls are TRBV7-9 and TRBJ2-2; tentatively, D is TRBD1 (6 bases). Trimming removed 10 bases at V and 6 bases at J, with 15 bases between. CDR3 length: 13 amino acids. Germline lookup yields CDR1 SEHNR and CDR2 FQNEAQ (reference sequence). Variable domain in full (rest from reference TRBV7-9 and TRBJ2-2): DTGVSQNPRHKITKRGQNVTFRCDPISEHNRLYWYRQTLGQGPEFLTYFQNEAQLEKSRLLSDRFSAERPKGSFSTLEIQRTEQGDSAMYLCATRDIWAGELFFGEGSRLTVL.

The chain combines TRBV18 with TRBJ2-7; the D gene is possibly TRBD2 (5 bases). The V and J ends lost 3 bases and 1 base respectively, with 16 bases between them. This CDR3 contains 16 residues. The V gene's germline CDR1 is KGHSH and CDR2 LQKENI. The CDR3 loop reads CASSPGSAGGSYEQYF. The CDR3 nucleotides read TGTGCCAGCTCACCGGGAAGTGCAGGAGGATCCTACGAGCAGTACTTC.

The chain has TRBV6-5 and TRBJ2-1, with 13 bases lining up with TRBD2. Per the germline V gene, CDR1 is MNHEY and CDR2 is SVGAGI. Germline trimming cut 6 bases from V and 9 bases from J; bases unmatched to any gene: 8. This CDR3 comprises 15 residues. The CDR3 here is CASSQLAGGPGEQFF. The CDR3 DNA sequence: TGTGCCAGCAGCCAACTAGCGGGAGGGCCGGGTGAGCAGTTCTTC.

The rearrangement uses TRBV9 and TRBJ1-1, with D possibly TRBD1 on 6 matching bases. Germline CDR1 is SGDLS and CDR2 is YYNGEE. CDR3 length equals 12 residues. Trimming shortened V by 5 bases and J by 7 bases, and 12 bases separated the two germline ends. The CDR3 DNA reads TGTGCCAGCAGTAGGGGGGACGGTGAAGCTTTCTTT. It specifies CASSRGDGEAFF.

This clone has only a few counts. This sequence joins TRBV13 and TRBJ2-2, with 8 bases aligning to TRBD2. Germline CDR1 reads PRHDT; CDR2 reads FYEKMQ (reference sequence). The CDR3 has 15 amino acids. J gave up 6 bases and V 4 bases, and 7 bases lay outside the gene matches. DNA of the CDR3: TGTGCCAGCAGCTCCGCCGGGACTAGGTCCGGGGAGCTGTTTTTT. Amino acid sequence: CASSSAGTRSGELFF.

This chain links TRBV19 with TRBJ2-1, with TRBD1 identical over 7 bases. The CDR3 contains 15 residues. V shed 6 bases and J 10 bases; nucleotides not matched to a gene: 15. Per germline, CDR1 LNHDA and CDR2 SQIVND (reference sequence). CDR3 loop: CASSPRGGARGEQFF. The CDR3 DNA reads as TGTGCCAGTAGCCCCAGAGGGGGCGCGAGGGGGGAGCAGTTCTTC.

This chain uses TRBV2 with TRBJ1-1; no definite D call. CDR1 is SNHLY, CDR2 FYNNEI, per germline. The CDR3 sequence is 14 residues long. Trimming removed 7 bases from V and 2 bases from J, with 14 bases in between. For the CDR3, the DNA is TGTGCCAGCACTCAAGGACGGACTAACACTGAAGCTTTCTTT. Encoded protein: CASTQGRTNTEAFF. Based on the CDR3 plus reference TRBV2 and TRBJ1-1, the full variable domain is EPEVTQTPSHQVTQMGQEVILRCVPISNHLYFYWYRQILGQKVEFLVSFYNNEISEKSEIFDDQFSVERPDGSNFTLKIRSTKLEDSAMYFCASTQGRTNTEAFFGQGTRLTVV.

This chain links TRBV3-1 (or the pseudogene TRBV3-2) with TRBJ2-1; D is unresolved. Per germline, CDR1 LGHDT and CDR2 YNNKEL (reference sequence). With 3 bases removed from V and 11 bases from J, the gap between germline ends came to 14 bases. There are 13 residues in the CDR3. The CDR3 DNA is TGTGCCAGCAGCCACGCTACCGTGGGCCAGCAGTTCTTC. This translates into CASSHATVGQQFF.

The CDR3 nucleotides read TGTGCCAGCAGTGAATATGGGGACGGGCAGCCCCAGCATTTT. It codes for CASSEYGDGQPQHF. This chain uses TRBV25-1 with TRBJ1-5; possible D gene TRBD1, 5 bases. There are 14 residues in the CDR3. V was trimmed by 0 bases and J by 7 bases, leaving 10 bases between them. The germline CDR1 and CDR2 sequences are MGHDK and SYGVNS.

This clone has a single count. The rearrangement links TRBV12-5 to TRBJ1-2; D unresolved. V lost 7 bases and J lost 4, with 16 bases in between. Per the germline V gene, CDR1 is LGHNT and CDR2 is FRNRAP. This CDR3 region has 14 residues. Here the CDR3 DNA reads TGTGCTAGTGTTCTGGACGCGGAGGGCTATGGCTACACCTTC. Translated, it gives CASVLDAEGYGYTF.

This clone was found a few times. The rearrangement uses TRBV7-8 and TRBJ2-7; 7 bases fit TRBD1. The germline V gene encodes CDR1 SGHVS and CDR2 FQNEAQ. This CDR3 comprises 14 residues. Trimming at V came to 5 bases and at J to 3 bases, leaving 7 bases not matched to a gene. The CDR3 is CASSQDRQSYEQYF. The CDR3 coding sequence is TGTGCCAGCAGCCAGGACAGGCAAAGCTACGAGCAGTACTTC.

The chain uses TRBV7-7 and TRBJ2-5, with 9 bases lining up with TRBD2. The germline gives CDR1 SSHAT, CDR2 FNYEAQ (reference sequence). V shed 1 base, J shed 4 bases, and the junction held 7 bases outside the gene matches. The CDR3 loop spans 16 amino acids. The CDR3 coding sequence is TGTGCCAGCAGCTTAGTCAGTCTAGCGGGGACAGAGACCCAGTACTTC. Translating gives CASSLVSLAGTETQYF.

The V and J genes are TRBV7-9 and TRBJ2-3, with D unclear. Deletions cut 1 base from V and 9 bases from J, with 14 bases between. The CDR3 runs to 14 residues. The germline CDR1 and CDR2 sequences are SEHNR and FQNEAQ (reference sequence). This chain's CDR3 is CASSLESTWGTQYF. DNA for the CDR3: TGTGCCAGCAGCTTAGAATCCACTTGGGGAACGCAGTATTTT.

This sequence joins TRBV2 and TRBJ2-2, with a possible D match to TRBD1 (5 bases). The CDR3 extends over 14 amino acids. The ends were cut back, 2 bases at V and 5 bases at J, with 9 bases in the middle. Germline V gene lookup returns CDR1 SNHLY and CDR2 FYNNEI. The CDR3 protein is CASSETAGTGELFF. Written as DNA, the CDR3 is TGTGCCAGCAGTGAAACGGCAGGGACCGGGGAGCTGTTTTTT.

This clone was detected once. This chain connects TRBV7-2 to TRBJ2-7, with TRBD2 as a possible D gene (6 bases). Germline V CDR1 and CDR2: SGHTA, FQGNSA. Trimming stripped 0 bases from V and 2 bases from J, with 14 bases between. The CDR3 length is 16 residues. CDR3 loop: CASSLAFLARPYEQYF. CDR3 coding DNA: TGTGCCAGCAGCTTAGCTTTCCTAGCGCGGCCCTACGAGCAGTACTTC.

The genes are TRBV7-9 and TRBJ2-7; 10 bases are shared with TRBD2. V lost 6 bases to trimming and J lost 5 bases; unmatched junction nucleotides: 7. Germline CDR1 is SEHNR and CDR2 is FQNEAQ (reference sequence). This CDR3 is 14 amino acids long. For the CDR3, the DNA is TGTGCCAGCAGTTGGACTAGCGGTCAGAACGAGCAGTACTTC. Its translation is CASSWTSGQNEQYF.

The chain recombines TRBV19 with TRBJ1-5, with D tentatively TRBD1 (5 bases). In germline, CDR1 is LNHDA, CDR2 SQIVND (reference sequence). The CDR3 runs to 14 residues. With 4 bases removed from V and 8 bases from J, the gap between germline ends came to 15 bases. This CDR3 reads CASSTGPTGEPQHF. The CDR3 DNA is TGTGCCAGTAGTACGGGACCTACGGGTGAGCCCCAGCATTTT.

V gene TRBV4-1 combines with J gene TRBJ2-5; no clear D. Trimming pared 3 bases from V and 3 bases from J, leaving 8 bases between. The CDR3 length is 13 residues. Germline V lookup: CDR1 MGHRA, CDR2 YSYEKL. The CDR3 loop reads CASSQWRKETQYF. Written as DNA, the CDR3 is TGCGCCAGCAGCCAGTGGCGGAAAGAGACCCAGTACTTC.

The rearrangement links TRBV10-3 to TRBJ1-5; no clear D. V dropped 4 bases and J dropped 6 bases, with 10 bases sitting between them. The germline CDR1 and CDR2 sequences are ENHRY and SYGVKD. CDR3 length: 13 residues. The CDR3 nucleotides are TGTGCCATCAGTGCTCCTGGCGGTCAGCCCCAGCATTTT. Its protein product is CAISAPGGQPQHF.

The CDR3 reads CASSQSYEQYF. CDR3 bases: TGTGCCAGCAGCCAGTCCTACGAGCAGTACTTC. This chain connects TRBV14 to TRBJ2-7, with unresolved D. Germline V gene data show CDR1 as SGHDN and CDR2 as FVKESK. V was clipped by 3 bases and J by 1 base, with 1 base between them. The CDR3 length is 11 residues.

The gene calls are TRBV7-9 and TRBJ1-2; tentatively, D is TRBD1 (6 bases). Between the trimmed V and J ends, which lost 0 bases and 8 bases, there was a span of 13 bases. Germline-derived CDR1 and CDR2 are SEHNR and FQNEAQ (reference sequence). The CDR3 is made up of 14 amino acids. CDR3 amino acids: CASSLALGAKGYTF. CDR3 coding DNA: TGTGCCAGCAGCTTAGCTCTGGGGGCGAAAGGCTACACCTTC.

The CDR3 reads CASSDISGDYEQYF. The CDR3 DNA is TGTGCCAGCAGTGACATTAGCGGGGACTACGAGCAGTACTTC. The rearrangement links TRBV6-2 or TRBV6-3 to TRBJ2-7, with 8 bases identical to TRBD2. The V and J ends lost 5 bases and 3 bases, in that order; junction bases with no gene match: 6. The CDR3 has 14 residues. Germline V CDR1 and CDR2: MNHEY, SVGEGT.

The rearrangement joins TRBV29-1 to TRBJ2-1; D gene unclear. Trimming removed 2 bases from V and 3 bases from J, with 5 bases in between. This CDR3 has 12 amino acids. Germline V gene lookup returns CDR1 SQVTM and CDR2 ANQGSEA. The CDR3 DNA follows: TGCAGCGTTGAAAGTGACTACAATGAGCAGTTCTTC. This translates into CSVESDYNEQFF.

The V gene is TRBV28, the J gene TRBJ1-2, with 7 bases fitting TRBD1. Germline loops: CDR1 MDHEN, CDR2 SYDVKM. CDR3 length: 11 residues. V shed 6 bases and J 6 bases; nucleotides not matched to a gene: 1. The CDR3 nucleotides are TGTGCCAGCAGCACAGGGGATGGCTACACCTTC. It is translated as CASSTGDGYTF.